One and the same sample provided the 21 T cell receptor beta chains below, sequenced in a study of T-cell memory formation after mild COVID-19 (dated by TCRdb to the early 2020s). Libraries were built with 5' RACE. The reads were generated on an Illumina NovaSeq 6000. TCRdb trimmed the raw reads at Q25, called clones with MiXCR and kept productive beta chains. Each CDR3 protein appears once, grouped with its most common genes and DNA. Recorded for this sample are under 450,000 distinct CDR3 sequences; less than 25% of them occurred a single time. The ten most abundant clones make up about 12% of the sample. The sequenced sample was PBMCs or a T cell subset sorted from them (not recorded which). Every receptor here comes from an adult woman who had mild COVID-19 (a few samples of this study predate the infection). The sample titles of this study are shuffled in the database, so cell type and time point are left out; the donor was told from shared clones.

This clonotype was recorded a few times. This chain joins TRBV6-6 and TRBJ2-4, with D possibly being TRBD1 (5 bases). Germline CDR1 is MNHNY and CDR2 is SVGAGI (reference sequence). The CDR3 loop spans 14 amino acids. Trimming took 2 bases from V and 6 from J, leaving 11 bases between them. CDR3 region: CASSYLEGVNIQYF. The CDR3 region has the DNA TGTGCCAGCAGTTACCTAGAAGGGGTAAACATTCAGTACTTC.

This rearrangement joins TRBV7-9 to TRBJ2-3; D is uncertain. Trimming left V 6 bases short and J 2 bases short, with 21 bases between. Germline V CDR1 and CDR2: SEHNR, FQNEAQ (reference sequence). The CDR3 is 17 amino acids. This chain's CDR3 is CASRPLLERRITDTQYF. In DNA, the CDR3 is TGTGCCAGCAGACCCCTTCTTGAGCGCCGGATCACAGATACGCAGTATTTT. Full variable domain (missing parts from reference TRBV7-9 and TRBJ2-3): DTGVSQNPRHKITKRGQNVTFRCDPISEHNRLYWYRQTLGQGPEFLTYFQNEAQLEKSRLLSDRFSAERPKGSFSTLEIQRTEQGDSAMYLCASRPLLERRITDTQYFGPGTRLTVL.

The V gene is TRBV11-2, the J gene TRBJ2-3; 7 bases map to TRBD1. Per germline, CDR1 SGHAT and CDR2 FQNNGV. The CDR3 runs 14 residues. V was pared by 2 bases and J by 4 bases, with 3 bases of the junction left unmatched. CDR3 nucleotides: TGTGCCAGCAGCTTACCCACAGGGGCAGATACGCAGTATTTT. Amino acids: CASSLPTGADTQYF.

DNA for the CDR3: TGCAGTGCTAGTTTCGGGACAGGGGTAGAGGAGGAGCAGTACTTC. As protein: CSASFGTGVEEEQYF. V gene TRBV20-1 combines with J gene TRBJ2-7; 10 nucleotides agree with TRBD1. V gave up 3 bases and J gave up 7 bases; unmatched junction bases: 12. The germline CDR1 and CDR2 sequences are DFQATT and SNEGSKA (reference sequence). The CDR3 spans 15 residues.

This rearrangement joins TRBV12-5 to TRBJ2-1; 9 bases are a match to TRBD1. The V gene end was trimmed by 3 bases and the J gene end by 5 bases; junction bases not matched to a gene: 5. CDR1 is LGHNT, CDR2 FRNRAP, per germline. The length of the CDR3 is 15 residues. The CDR3 here is CASGFTTGGDNEQFF. CDR3 DNA: TGTGCTAGTGGTTTCACGACAGGGGGTGACAATGAGCAGTTCTTC.

The rearrangement links TRBV29-1 to TRBJ2-5; TRBD1 agrees at 8 bases. Losses at the gene ends were 6 bases for V and 2 bases for J; bases not matched to a gene: 5. This CDR3 contains 13 residues. Germline V gene data show CDR1 as SQVTM and CDR2 as ANQGSEA. The CDR3 sequence is CSVVGTGQETQYF. The CDR3 nucleotides are TGCAGCGTCGTCGGGACAGGACAAGAGACCCAGTACTTC.

A few counts support this clonotype. The J gene is TRBJ2-3, the V gene TRBV11-2; D not certain. V was trimmed by 2 bases and J by 0 bases, leaving 6 bases between them. Germline assignment: CDR1 SGHAT and CDR2 FQNNGV. The CDR3 consists of 14 residues. CDR3 DNA: TGTGCCAGCAGCTTAACCTGGAGCACAGATACGCAGTATTTT. Encoded protein: CASSLTWSTDTQYF.

V is TRBV12-3 or TRBV12-4 and J is TRBJ2-6; possibly TRBD1 for D (5 bases). V was cut by 5 bases and J by 4 bases, with 12 bases left in between. The CDR3 covers 15 residues. The DNA of the CDR3 is TGTGCCAGCAGTCACCAGGGATCCGGGGCCAACGTCCTGACTTTC. This sequence encodes CASSHQGSGANVLTF.

This clonotype was observed a few times. The chain combines TRBV7-8 with TRBJ2-7, with 11 bases matching TRBD2. CDR3 length: 15 amino acids. CDR1 and CDR2 from the germline V gene are SGHVS and FQNEAQ. The J segment lost 4 bases and the V segment lost 6 bases, leaving 8 bases of the junction unmatched. CDR3 protein: CASRSLAGGWYEQYF. The CDR3 DNA reads TGTGCCAGCAGGAGTCTAGCGGGAGGTTGGTACGAGCAGTACTTC.

In its sample, this clonotype was seen once. The rearrangement uses TRBV6-5 and TRBJ2-1; the D gene could be TRBD1 or TRBD2 (6 bases each). CDR1 is MNHEY, CDR2 SVGAGI, per germline. Trimming took 5 bases from V and 4 from J, leaving 15 bases between them. The length of the CDR3 is 15 residues. The chain's CDR3 is CASSPTSRGYNEQFF. The CDR3 nucleotides read TGTGCCAGCAGTCCCACTAGCAGGGGATACAATGAGCAGTTCTTC.

This clonotype turned up a few times. The chain recombines TRBV7-9 with TRBJ2-3, with 10 bases lining up with TRBD1. V shed 7 bases and J 3 bases; nucleotides not matched to a gene: 10. This CDR3 has 16 amino acids. CDR1 and CDR2 (germline): SEHNR, FQNEAQ (reference sequence). The CDR3 bases are TGTGCCAGCACGCTACCCCGGGACAGGGGAACAGATACGCAGTATTTT. It specifies CASTLPRDRGTDTQYF.

The chain carries TRBV3-1 and TRBJ1-2; D remains ambiguous. Germline V gene sequence: CDR1 LGHDT, CDR2 YNNKEL (reference sequence). The CDR3 is made up of 15 amino acids. Trimming removed 4 bases at V and 6 bases at J, with 18 bases between. The CDR3 spells CASSLLLVGSDGYTF. DNA of the CDR3: TGTGCCAGCAGCCTCCTTCTCGTAGGGAGTGATGGCTACACCTTC.

This clonotype was counted between two and nine times. The CDR3 protein is CASSANTGGDEQYF. CDR3 sequence (DNA): TGTGCCAGCAGCGCCAACACAGGGGGCGACGAGCAGTACTTC. The chain joins TRBV7-6 to TRBJ2-7, with 9 bases fitting TRBD1. From germline, CDR1 is SGHVS and CDR2 FNYEAQ. With V trimmed by 5 bases and J by 5 bases, 7 bases remained unmatched. This CDR3 contains 14 residues.

This clonotype turned up a few times. This chain links TRBV12-3 or TRBV12-4 with TRBJ1-5; D remains unclear. Trimming pared 6 bases from V and 2 bases from J, leaving 11 bases between. The CDR3 spans 14 residues. The CDR3 sequence is CASRQTLGNQPQHF. The CDR3 bases are TGTGCCAGCAGGCAGACCCTTGGCAATCAGCCCCAGCATTTT.

The chain couples TRBV29-1 to TRBJ2-5; tentative D call: TRBD2 (5 bases). The germline CDR1 and CDR2 sequences are SQVTM and ANQGSEA. V was clipped by 6 bases and J by 4 bases, with 9 bases between them. The CDR3 runs to 11 residues. Here the CDR3 DNA reads TGCAGCGTAACTCGGGGAGAGACCCAGTACTTC. Translation gives CSVTRGETQYF. Combining the CDR3 with reference TRBV29-1 and TRBJ2-5 gives the whole variable domain SAVISQKPSRDICQRGTSLTIQCQVDSQVTMMFWYRQQPGQSLTLIATANQGSEATYESGFVIDKFPISRPNLTFSTLTVSNMSPEDSSIYLCSVTRGETQYFGPGTRLLVL.

The genes are TRBV7-2 and TRBJ2-2; D uncertain. From germline, CDR1 is SGHTA and CDR2 FQGNSA. The CDR3 runs 15 residues. Trimming removed 1 base at V and 4 bases at J, with 10 bases between. CDR3 in amino acids: CASSLGQYLTGELFF. CDR3 nucleotides: TGTGCCAGCAGCTTAGGCCAGTACCTCACCGGGGAGCTGTTTTTT.

This clonotype was counted only a few times. The V gene is TRBV7-9, the J gene TRBJ2-7; D possibly uses TRBD1 or TRBD2 (6 bases each). This CDR3 comprises 15 residues. Germline CDR1 SEHNR, CDR2 FQNEAQ (reference sequence). V lost 5 bases and J lost 3, with 17 bases in between. CDR3 loop: CASSTRGGTFYEQYF. DNA of the CDR3: TGTGCCAGCAGCACTAGAGGGGGGACATTCTACGAGCAGTACTTC.

The chain carries TRBV5-1 and TRBJ2-1; 9 nucleotides align to TRBD1. Germline lookup yields CDR1 SGHRS and CDR2 YFSETQ. The length of the CDR3 is 15 residues. The ends lost 4 bases at V and 7 bases at J; junction bases unmatched: 9. The CDR3 here is CASSPGTGRGNEQFF. The CDR3 nucleotides read TGCGCCAGCAGCCCCGGGACAGGGAGGGGTAATGAGCAGTTCTTC.

In its sample, this clonotype was seen a few times. CDR3 in amino acids: CASSPAWRPGELFF. In nucleotides, the CDR3 is TGTGCCAGCAGCCCCGCCTGGCGGCCCGGGGAGCTGTTTTTT. The chain uses TRBV3-1 and TRBJ2-2; D unclear. Germline V gives CDR1 LGHDT, CDR2 YNNKEL (reference sequence). There are 14 residues in the CDR3. V lost 4 bases and J 6 bases, leaving 12 bases between the germline ends.

V is TRBV29-1 and J is TRBJ1-2; TRBD1 aligns across 12 bases. This CDR3 region has 14 residues. The V gene's germline CDR1 is SQVTM and CDR2 ANQGSEA. V shed 4 bases, J shed 3 bases, and the junction held 3 bases outside the gene matches. CDR3 residues: CSVGGTGGDYGYTF. The CDR3 coding sequence is TGCAGCGTTGGGGGGACAGGGGGCGACTATGGCTACACCTTC. Based on the CDR3 plus reference TRBV29-1 and TRBJ1-2, the full variable domain is SAVISQKPSRDICQRGTSLTIQCQVDSQVTMMFWYRQQPGQSLTLIATANQGSEATYESGFVIDKFPISRPNLTFSTLTVSNMSPEDSSIYLCSVGGTGGDYGYTFGSGTRLTVV.

J is TRBJ2-2 and V is TRBV9; D gene unclear. Germline V gene sequence: CDR1 SGDLS, CDR2 YYNGEE. There are 15 residues in the CDR3. The ends were cut back, 4 bases at V and 6 bases at J, with 16 bases in the middle. CDR3 residues: CASSQTASVAGELFF. For the CDR3, the DNA is TGTGCCAGCAGCCAAACCGCTTCGGTCGCCGGGGAGCTGTTTTTT. Using reference TRBV9 and TRBJ2-2 for the parts outside the CDR3, the full variable domain is DSGVTQTPKHLITATGQRVTLRCSPRSGDLSVYWYQQSLDQGLQFLIQYYNGEERAKGNILERFSAQQFPDLHSELNLSSLELGDSALYFCASSQTASVAGELFFGEGSRLTVL.